The 2 T cell receptor beta chains presented below share a single source sample, sequenced in a study of OX40 agonist ivuxolimab in advanced cancers. Profiled with immunoSEQ multiplex PCR; TCRdb holds only in-frame clones, not every one. The table shows around 53,000 clones, with 70% to 85% occurring only once. The sequenced sample was CD4+ or CD8+ T cells sorted from blood, obtained in a trial of the OX40 agonist ivuxolimab. These receptors came from an adult with an advanced solid tumor such as melanoma, head and neck, liver or kidney cancer.

This sequence joins TRBV18 and TRBJ1-2; D gene unclear. V was pared by 4 bases and J by 7 bases, with 22 bases between. The CDR3 runs to 16 residues. CDR1 KGHSH and CDR2 LQKENI come from the germline V gene. CDR3 DNA sequence: TGTGCCAGCTCACTCGGATTGGGCGGGGAAAGAGGTGGCTACACCTTC. Translation gives CASSLGLGGERGGYTF. Using reference TRBV18 and TRBJ1-2 for the parts outside the CDR3, the full variable domain is NAGVMQNPRHLVRRRGQEARLRCSPMKGHSHVYWYRQLPEEGLKFMVYLQKENIIDESGMPKERFSAEFPKEGPSILRIQQVVRGDSAAYFCASSLGLGGERGGYTFGSGTRLTVV.

By sample fraction, this clone is medium-sized. The chain couples TRBV19 to TRBJ1-5; 12 bases line up with TRBD1. From germline, CDR1 is LNHDA and CDR2 SQIVND (reference sequence). V gave up 6 bases and J gave up 3 bases; unmatched junction bases: 9. The CDR3 is made up of 17 amino acids. CDR3 in amino acids: CASSWGTGGRNNQPQHF. CDR3 nucleotide sequence: TGTGCCAGTAGCTGGGGGACAGGGGGCCGGAACAATCAGCCCCAGCATTTT.